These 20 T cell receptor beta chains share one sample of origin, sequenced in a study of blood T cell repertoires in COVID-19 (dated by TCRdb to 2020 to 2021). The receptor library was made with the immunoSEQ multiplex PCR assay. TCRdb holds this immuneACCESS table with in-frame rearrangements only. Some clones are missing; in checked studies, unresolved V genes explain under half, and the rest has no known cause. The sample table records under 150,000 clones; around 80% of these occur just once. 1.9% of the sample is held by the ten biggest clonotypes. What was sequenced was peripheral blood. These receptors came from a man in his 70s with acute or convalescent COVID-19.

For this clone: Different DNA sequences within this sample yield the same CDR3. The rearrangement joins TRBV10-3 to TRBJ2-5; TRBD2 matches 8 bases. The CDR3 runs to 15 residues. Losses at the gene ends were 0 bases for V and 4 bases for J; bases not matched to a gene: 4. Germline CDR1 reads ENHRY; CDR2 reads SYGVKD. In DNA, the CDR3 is TGTGCCATCAGTGAGTCGGTGGCGGGGGGAGAGACCCAGTACTTC. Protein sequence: CAISESVAGGETQYF.

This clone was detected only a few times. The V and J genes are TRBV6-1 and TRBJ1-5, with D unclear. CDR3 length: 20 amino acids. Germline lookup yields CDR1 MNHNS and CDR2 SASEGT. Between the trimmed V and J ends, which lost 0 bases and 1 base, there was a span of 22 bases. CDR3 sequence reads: CASSEAFGGLVVVSNQPQHF. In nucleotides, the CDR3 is TGTGCCAGCAGTGAAGCGTTCGGAGGCTTGGTAGTGGTAAGCAATCAGCCCCAGCATTTT.

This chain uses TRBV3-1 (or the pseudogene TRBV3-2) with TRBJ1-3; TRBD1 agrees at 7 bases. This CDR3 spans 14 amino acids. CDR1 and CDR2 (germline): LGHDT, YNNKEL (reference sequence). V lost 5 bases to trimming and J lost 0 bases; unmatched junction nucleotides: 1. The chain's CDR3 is CASSSGGSGNTIYF. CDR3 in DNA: TGTGCCAGCAGCTCAGGGGGCTCTGGAAACACCATATATTTT.

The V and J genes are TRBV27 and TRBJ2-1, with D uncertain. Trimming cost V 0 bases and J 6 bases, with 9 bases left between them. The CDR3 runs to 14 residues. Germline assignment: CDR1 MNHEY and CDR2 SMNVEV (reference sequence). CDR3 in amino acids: CASSLSAPINEQFF. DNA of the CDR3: TGTGCCAGCAGTTTATCTGCGCCCATCAATGAGCAGTTCTTC.

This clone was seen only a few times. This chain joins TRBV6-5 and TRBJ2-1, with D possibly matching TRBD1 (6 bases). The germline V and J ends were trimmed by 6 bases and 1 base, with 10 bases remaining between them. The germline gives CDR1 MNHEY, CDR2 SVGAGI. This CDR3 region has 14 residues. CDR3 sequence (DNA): TGTGCCAGCAGAGCTAGGGGGTCCTACAATGAGCAGTTCTTC. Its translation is CASRARGSYNEQFF.

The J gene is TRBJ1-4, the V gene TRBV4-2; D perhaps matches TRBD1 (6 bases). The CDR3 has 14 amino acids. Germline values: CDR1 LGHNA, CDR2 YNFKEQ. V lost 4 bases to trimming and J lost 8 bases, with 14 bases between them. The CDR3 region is CASSPGPTGEKLFF. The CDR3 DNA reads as TGTGCCAGCAGCCCGGGACCCACAGGGGAAAAACTGTTTTTT.

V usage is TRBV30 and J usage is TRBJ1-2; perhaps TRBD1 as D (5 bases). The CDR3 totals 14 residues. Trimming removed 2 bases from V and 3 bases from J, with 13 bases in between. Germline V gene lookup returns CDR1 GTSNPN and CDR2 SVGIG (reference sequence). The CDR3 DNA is TGTGCCTGGAGTCTCATCCGGGGGGACTATGGCTACACCTTC. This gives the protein CAWSLIRGDYGYTF.

The DNA of the CDR3 is TGTGCCAGCAGCTTCTCTAGCGGGGGCACAGATACGCAGTATTTT. This sequence encodes CASSFSSGGTDTQYF. The chain combines TRBV7-8 with TRBJ2-3; 9 bases map to TRBD2. Germline-derived CDR1 and CDR2 are SGHVS and FQNEAQ. With V trimmed by 3 bases and J by 1 base, 2 bases remained unmatched. This CDR3 has 15 amino acids.

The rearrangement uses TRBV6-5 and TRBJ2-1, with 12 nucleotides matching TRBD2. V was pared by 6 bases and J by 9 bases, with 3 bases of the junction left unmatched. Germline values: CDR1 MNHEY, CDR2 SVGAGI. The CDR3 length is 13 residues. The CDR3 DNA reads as TGTGCCAGCAGGCTAGCGGGGGGGCCTGAGCAGTTCTTC. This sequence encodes CASRLAGGPEQFF.

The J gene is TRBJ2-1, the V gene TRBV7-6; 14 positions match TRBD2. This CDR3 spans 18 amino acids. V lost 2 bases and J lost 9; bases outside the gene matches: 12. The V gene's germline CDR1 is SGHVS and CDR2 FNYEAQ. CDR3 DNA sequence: TGTGCCAGCAGCTTACGGTCGGGAGGGACTAGCGGGGGAAGTGAGCAGTTCTTC. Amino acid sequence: CASSLRSGGTSGGSEQFF.

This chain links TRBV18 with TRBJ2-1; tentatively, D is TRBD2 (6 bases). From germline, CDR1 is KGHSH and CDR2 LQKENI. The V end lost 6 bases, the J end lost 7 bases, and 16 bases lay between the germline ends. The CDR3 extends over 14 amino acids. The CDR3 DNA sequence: TGTGCCAGCTCCCCTCAATCGGGGGATAATGAGCAGTTCTTC. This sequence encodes CASSPQSGDNEQFF.

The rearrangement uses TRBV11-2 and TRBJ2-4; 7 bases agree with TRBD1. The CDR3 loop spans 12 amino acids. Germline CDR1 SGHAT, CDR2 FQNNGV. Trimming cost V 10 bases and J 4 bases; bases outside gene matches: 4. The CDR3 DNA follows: TGTGCCACCACGGACAGGAAAAACATTCAGTACTTC. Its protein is CATTDRKNIQYF.

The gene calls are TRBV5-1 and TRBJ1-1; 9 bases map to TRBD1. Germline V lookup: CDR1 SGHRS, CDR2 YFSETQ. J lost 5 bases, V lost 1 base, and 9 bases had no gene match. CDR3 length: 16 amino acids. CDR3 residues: CASSLRAGTGRTEAFF. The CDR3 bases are TGCGCCAGCAGCTTGAGGGCTGGGACAGGGAGGACTGAAGCTTTCTTT.

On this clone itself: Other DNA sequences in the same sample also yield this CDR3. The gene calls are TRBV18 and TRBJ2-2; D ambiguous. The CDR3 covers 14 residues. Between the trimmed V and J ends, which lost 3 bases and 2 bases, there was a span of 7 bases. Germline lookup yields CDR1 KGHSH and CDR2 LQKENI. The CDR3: CASSPGTNTGELFF. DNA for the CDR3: TGTGCCAGCTCACCGGGCACAAACACCGGGGAGCTGTTTTTT.

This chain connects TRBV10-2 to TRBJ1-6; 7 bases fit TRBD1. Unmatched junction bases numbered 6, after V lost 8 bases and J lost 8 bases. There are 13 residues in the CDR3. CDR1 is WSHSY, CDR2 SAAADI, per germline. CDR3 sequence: CASGRGWDSPLHF. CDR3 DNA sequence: TGCGCCAGCGGCAGGGGGTGGGATTCACCCCTCCACTTT.

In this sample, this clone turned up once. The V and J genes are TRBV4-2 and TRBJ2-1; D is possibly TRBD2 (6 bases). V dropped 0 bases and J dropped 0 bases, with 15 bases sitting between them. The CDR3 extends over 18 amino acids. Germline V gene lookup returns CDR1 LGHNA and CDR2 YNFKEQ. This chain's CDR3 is CASSQERVGGNSYNEQFF. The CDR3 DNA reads TGTGCCAGCAGCCAAGAACGGGTAGGAGGGAACTCCTACAATGAGCAGTTCTTC.

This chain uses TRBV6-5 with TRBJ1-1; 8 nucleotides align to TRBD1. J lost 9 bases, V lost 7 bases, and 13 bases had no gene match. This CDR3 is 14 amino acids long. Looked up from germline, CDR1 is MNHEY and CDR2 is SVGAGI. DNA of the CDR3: TGTGCCAGCACCCCCCTAATAGGACAGGGAAAAGCTTTCTTT. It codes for CASTPLIGQGKAFF.

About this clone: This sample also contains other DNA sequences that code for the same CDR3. The CDR3 DNA sequence: TGTGCCAGCAGCTTGGGAGTGAACACTGAAGCTTTCTTT. Translated, it gives CASSLGVNTEAFF. The chain is built from TRBV11-3 and TRBJ1-1; D gene ambiguous. The CDR3 is 13 amino acids. CDR1 SGHNT and CDR2 YENEEA come from the germline V gene. The ends were cut back, 3 bases at V and 0 bases at J, with 5 bases in the middle.

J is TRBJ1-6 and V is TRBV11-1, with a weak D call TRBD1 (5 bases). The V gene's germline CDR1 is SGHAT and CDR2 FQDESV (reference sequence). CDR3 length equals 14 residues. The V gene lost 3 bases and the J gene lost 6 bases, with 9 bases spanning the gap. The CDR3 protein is CASSFDSVNSPLHF. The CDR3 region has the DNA TGTGCCAGCAGCTTCGACAGTGTTAATTCACCCCTCCACTTT.

The CDR3 DNA is TGTGCCAGCAGTTACTCTGGAGTGAACACTGAAGCTTTCTTT. It specifies CASSYSGVNTEAFF. The chain joins TRBV6-6 to TRBJ1-1; D gene ambiguous. Germline CDR1 and CDR2: MNHNY and SVGAGI (reference sequence). The V end lost 0 bases, the J end lost 0 bases, and 5 bases lay between the germline ends. The CDR3 has 14 residues.